Shown below are 27 T cell receptor beta chains from a single sample sequenced in a study of cytomegalovirus exposure and HLA in healthy donors. Method: immunoSEQ multiplex PCR; TCRdb's copy keeps in-frame clones and lacks some. The sample shows about 140,000 clones, 70% to 85% of them seen only once. Sequencing used PBMCs. These receptors originate from a man between 25 and 39 years old in good health and CMV-seropositive.

V gene TRBV7-9 combines with J gene TRBJ2-1, with TRBD2 matching 10 bases. The CDR3 has 15 residues. CDR1 and CDR2 from the germline V gene are SEHNR and FQNEAQ (reference sequence). V lost 5 bases and J lost 4; bases outside the gene matches: 5. This chain's CDR3 is CASSHGLAEYNEQFF. CDR3 nucleotide sequence: TGTGCCAGCAGCCACGGACTAGCGGAGTACAATGAGCAGTTCTTC.

The rearrangement joins TRBV27 to TRBJ1-2; D might be TRBD1 (5 bases). The length of the CDR3 is 15 residues. V gave up 3 bases and J gave up 2 bases, with 13 bases separating them. Germline V gene sequence: CDR1 MNHEY, CDR2 SMNVEV (reference sequence). CDR3 in DNA: TGTGCCAGCAGTTTTGGGCAGGGAGGAAACTATGGCTACACCTTC. Translating gives CASSFGQGGNYGYTF.

This clone was found once. The chain recombines TRBV18 with TRBJ2-7; 9 bases are shared with TRBD1. CDR1 and CDR2 from the germline V gene are KGHSH and LQKENI. Trimming took 3 bases from V and 1 from J; bases not matched to a gene: 16. The CDR3 totals 19 residues. CDR3 bases: TGTGCCAGCTCACCTTACTCCCGGGACAGGGTAACCGAATCCTACGAGCAGTACTTC. Translated, it gives CASSPYSRDRVTESYEQYF.

J is TRBJ2-1 and V is TRBV6-6; TRBD1 aligns across 8 bases. Trimming took 6 bases from V and 3 from J; bases not matched to a gene: 7. Germline values: CDR1 MNHNY, CDR2 SVGAGI (reference sequence). The CDR3 has 15 amino acids. The CDR3 nucleotides read TGTGCCAGCAGCCCCAGGGGGCCAAACTACAATGAGCAGTTCTTC. The encoded protein is CASSPRGPNYNEQFF.

CDR3 in DNA: TGTGCCAGCAGCATGGGGGTAACAGGGCTAAATGAAAAACTGTTTTTT. Amino acid sequence: CASSMGVTGLNEKLFF. V usage is TRBV7-2 and J usage is TRBJ1-4, with a possible D match to TRBD1 (6 bases). Between the trimmed V and J ends, which lost 5 bases and 5 bases, there was a span of 18 bases. The length of the CDR3 is 16 residues. The germline gives CDR1 SGHTA, CDR2 FQGNSA.

There are many counts of this clone. This rearrangement joins TRBV7-6 to TRBJ2-5; TRBD1 is a possible D gene (6 bases). Germline V CDR1 and CDR2: SGHVS, FNYEAQ. Between the trimmed V and J ends, which lost 4 bases and 0 bases, there was a span of 12 bases. The CDR3 contains 15 residues. The CDR3: CASSSLTGYQETQYF. DNA for the CDR3: TGTGCCAGCAGCTCGCTGACAGGCTACCAAGAGACCCAGTACTTC.

V usage is TRBV7-8 and J usage is TRBJ2-7, with 7 bases matching TRBD1. The CDR3 is 13 amino acids. Trimming at V came to 5 bases and at J to 6 bases, leaving 7 bases not matched to a gene. In germline, CDR1 is SGHVS, CDR2 FQNEAQ. This CDR3 is CASSPRQGSEQYF. The CDR3 DNA reads TGTGCCAGCAGCCCCAGACAGGGATCCGAGCAGTACTTC.

This sequence joins TRBV19 and TRBJ2-2; 14 bases map to TRBD2. The CDR3 runs 16 residues. Germline V gives CDR1 LNHDA, CDR2 SQIVND (reference sequence). With 11 bases clipped from V and 4 bases from J, the junction kept 9 bases outside the gene matches. The CDR3 DNA reads TGTGCCCTAGGGACTAGCGGGGGATTGGGCACCGGGGAGCTGTTTTTT. Amino acid sequence: CALGTSGGLGTGELFF.

This chain joins TRBV12-5 and TRBJ2-5, with D perhaps matching TRBD1 (5 bases). CDR1 and CDR2 from the germline V gene are LGHNT and FRNRAP. V was trimmed by 3 bases and J by 4 bases, leaving 9 bases between them. The CDR3 is 13 amino acids. CDR3 nucleotide sequence: TGTGCTAGTGGTTTCTCAAGGGGAGAGACCCAGTACTTC. It yields the protein CASGFSRGETQYF.

The chain is built from TRBV27 and TRBJ1-2; 9 bases agree with TRBD1. V trimming: 5 bases; J trimming: 5 bases; junction bases outside the gene matches: 9. The CDR3 runs 15 residues. The germline V gene encodes CDR1 MNHEY and CDR2 SMNVEV (reference sequence). This CDR3 is CASSPRDRVPYGYTF. The CDR3 region has the DNA TGTGCCAGCAGTCCGCGGGACAGGGTCCCTTATGGCTACACCTTC.

The sample holds one count of this clone. The rearrangement links TRBV7-3 to TRBJ2-2; D not certain. Per germline, CDR1 SGHTA and CDR2 FQGTGA. With 3 bases removed from V and 7 bases from J, the gap between germline ends came to 6 bases. This CDR3 region has 12 residues. CDR3 nucleotide sequence: TGTGCCAGCAGCTTTAATAACGGGGAGCTGTTTTTT. Its protein is CASSFNNGELFF.

The chain joins TRBV12-5 to TRBJ2-1, with D possibly matching TRBD2 (6 bases). The CDR3 extends over 15 amino acids. V shed 5 bases and J shed 7 bases, with 18 bases lying between them. Germline CDR1 is LGHNT and CDR2 is FRNRAP. CDR3 residues: CASGLHSGDINEQFF. In DNA form, the CDR3 reads TGTGCTAGTGGTCTTCATTCGGGAGACATTAATGAGCAGTTCTTC.

The rearrangement joins TRBV15 to TRBJ2-5; 7 bases are a match to TRBD2. V shed 3 bases, J shed 2 bases, and the junction held 9 bases outside the gene matches. CDR1 is LNHNV, CDR2 YYDKDF, per germline (reference sequence). The CDR3 covers 16 residues. As DNA, the CDR3 is TGTGCCACCAGCAGGAAGCTAGCGGCGATTCAAGAGACCCAGTACTTC. Translating it yields CATSRKLAAIQETQYF.

The chain carries TRBV5-1 and TRBJ2-7; 10 positions match TRBD2. J lost 5 bases, V lost 0 bases, and 8 bases had no gene match. This CDR3 region has 16 residues. Germline lookup yields CDR1 SGHRS and CDR2 YFSETQ. This CDR3 reads CASSLETAGGPDEQYF. CDR3 bases: TGCGCCAGCAGCTTGGAAACAGCGGGGGGGCCGGACGAGCAGTACTTC.

DNA of the CDR3: TGTGCCAGCAGTTCTGGGGGGTATCGGGGCTACACCTTC. Translation gives CASSSGGYRGYTF. The chain carries TRBV27 and TRBJ1-2; possible D gene TRBD1, 5 bases. CDR3 size: 13 residues. Per germline, CDR1 MNHEY and CDR2 SMNVEV (reference sequence). Deletions cut 4 bases from V and 8 bases from J, with 14 bases between.

The chain combines TRBV27 with TRBJ2-7; 10 bases are shared with TRBD2. CDR1 MNHEY and CDR2 SMNVEV come from the germline V gene (reference sequence). This CDR3 is 15 amino acids long. J was trimmed by 5 bases and V by 3 bases; bases with no gene match: 7. CDR3: CASSLDPSGRDEQYF. Here the CDR3 DNA reads TGTGCCAGCAGTTTGGACCCTAGCGGGAGAGACGAGCAGTACTTC.

V gene TRBV2 combines with J gene TRBJ1-1; D possibly corresponds to TRBD1 (5 bases). Per the germline V gene, CDR1 is SNHLY and CDR2 is FYNNEI. This CDR3 has 15 amino acids. The V and J ends lost 4 bases and 1 base respectively, with 13 bases between them. The CDR3 DNA sequence: TGTGCCAGCAGTGGGGCAGGGAGGTGGAACACTGAAGCTTTCTTT. This gives the protein CASSGAGRWNTEAFF.

This clone showed up just a few times. The chain is built from TRBV7-2 and TRBJ1-5; tentative D call: TRBD1 (5 bases). This CDR3 comprises 14 residues. Deletions cut 3 bases from V and 5 bases from J, with 11 bases between. CDR1 and CDR2 from the germline V gene are SGHTA and FQGNSA. CDR3 sequence reads: CASSFLRGDQPQHF. The CDR3 bases are TGTGCCAGCAGCTTCTTAAGGGGCGATCAGCCCCAGCATTTT.

The rearrangement joins TRBV7-9 to TRBJ2-1; D may be TRBD2 (6 bases). The CDR3 spans 11 residues. Germline CDR1 SEHNR, CDR2 FQNEAQ (reference sequence). Between the trimmed V and J ends, which lost 6 bases and 9 bases, there was a span of 9 bases. CDR3 residues: CASRIAVEQFF. In DNA, the CDR3 is TGTGCCAGCAGGATAGCGGTTGAGCAGTTCTTC.

The chain has TRBV7-8 and TRBJ1-5; TRBD1 aligns across 8 bases. V dropped 1 base and J dropped 6; count of bases not matched to a gene: 2. The CDR3 is 14 residues long. The V gene's germline CDR1 is SGHVS and CDR2 FQNEAQ. The CDR3 sequence is CASSLGQGAQPQHF. The DNA for the CDR3 is TGTGCCAGCAGCTTAGGGCAGGGGGCTCAGCCCCAGCATTTT.

CDR3 sequence: CASNWGGSPNEQFF. CDR3 coding DNA: TGCGCCAGCAACTGGGGGGGGTCCCCCAATGAGCAGTTCTTC. The rearrangement joins TRBV5-1 to TRBJ2-1; TRBD2 matches 7 bases. Germline CDR1 reads SGHRS; CDR2 reads YFSETQ. This CDR3 is built from 14 residues. V was pared by 6 bases and J by 6 bases, with 9 bases of the junction left unmatched.

This clone occurred once. V is TRBV5-5 and J is TRBJ1-3, with 8 bases matching TRBD1. With 1 base clipped from V and 1 base from J, the junction kept 7 bases outside the gene matches. Germline-derived CDR1 and CDR2 are SGHKS and YYEKEE (reference sequence). The CDR3 has 17 residues. As DNA, the CDR3 is TGTGCCAGCAGCTTGCAGGGGGCAGGAGGGTCTGGAAACACCATATATTTT. Translated, it gives CASSLQGAGGSGNTIYF.

V is TRBV2 and J is TRBJ1-1, with TRBD1 identical over 8 bases. Trimming removed 5 bases from V and 3 bases from J; junction bases left unmatched: 5. The CDR3 length is 14 residues. From germline, CDR1 is SNHLY and CDR2 FYNNEI. The CDR3 DNA reads TGTGCCAGCAGTAGACAGGGGACCGACACTGAAGCTTTCTTT. Its protein is CASSRQGTDTEAFF.

This chain uses TRBV7-6 with TRBJ2-2, with 7 bases matching TRBD2. V lost 5 bases to trimming and J lost 2 bases; unmatched junction nucleotides: 8. The CDR3 is 16 residues long. Germline V gene lookup returns CDR1 SGHVS and CDR2 FNYEAQ. The CDR3 region is CASSVRGVTNTGELFF. The CDR3 DNA reads TGTGCCAGCAGCGTCCGGGGGGTCACCAACACCGGGGAGCTGTTTTTT. Based on the CDR3 plus reference TRBV7-6 and TRBJ2-2, the full variable domain is GAGVSQSPRYKVTKRGQDVALRCDPISGHVSLYWYRQALGQGPEFLTYFNYEAQQDKSGLPNDRFSAERPEGSISTLTIQRTEQRDSAMYRCASSVRGVTNTGELFFGEGSRLTVL.

The chain employs TRBV7-8 and TRBJ1-2, with a weak D call TRBD1 (6 bases). Trimming took off 5 bases at V and 2 bases at J, with 18 bases between the two ends. The CDR3 extends over 16 amino acids. Per germline, CDR1 SGHVS and CDR2 FQNEAQ. The CDR3 bases are TGTGCCAGCAGCCCGGTGACAGGACGGTCCAACTATGGCTACACCTTC. It yields the protein CASSPVTGRSNYGYTF.

The chain employs TRBV7-9 and TRBJ1-1, with D maybe TRBD1 (5 bases). The V gene's germline CDR1 is SEHNR and CDR2 FQNEAQ (reference sequence). Trimming removed 3 bases from V and 1 base from J, with 12 bases in between. This CDR3 region has 15 residues. CDR3 DNA: TGTGCCAGCAGCTTCGGGGGAAGGCAGAACACTGAAGCTTTCTTT. Translation gives CASSFGGRQNTEAFF.

The V gene is TRBV11-2, the J gene TRBJ1-2; TRBD1 aligns across 7 bases. Germline-derived CDR1 and CDR2 are SGHAT and FQNNGV. The CDR3 totals 14 residues. The J segment lost 7 bases and the V segment lost 5 bases, leaving 10 bases of the junction unmatched. The CDR3 DNA is TGTGCCAGCAGCACCCGAGGGGGCTGGGGTGGCTACACCTTC. Amino acids: CASSTRGGWGGYTF.